This passage covers 15 T cell receptor beta chains from one sample sequenced in a study of cytomegalovirus exposure and HLA in healthy donors. Amplification used 60 Vbeta primers and 13 Jbeta primers. The repertoire was sequenced with immunoSEQ multiplex PCR; TCRdb's copy has only in-frame clones and lacks some. Found here are about 150,000 clones, more than 60% of them singletons; the top ten hold over 3%. Material: PBMCs. The source of these receptors is a woman aged 40 to 50 in good health and CMV-seronegative.

CDR3 amino acids: CASSWTGGEGDTQYF. In DNA, the CDR3 is TGTGCCAGCAGTTGGACAGGGGGCGAAGGAGATACGCAGTATTTT. The rearrangement uses TRBV6-1 and TRBJ2-3; 11 nucleotides line up with TRBD1. Per germline, CDR1 MNHNS and CDR2 SASEGT. The V gene end was trimmed by 5 bases and the J gene end by 5 bases; junction bases not matched to a gene: 6. The length of the CDR3 is 15 residues.

This chain joins TRBV30 and TRBJ1-3; TRBD1 matches 8 bases. The CDR3 runs 13 residues. Per germline, CDR1 GTSNPN and CDR2 SVGIG (reference sequence). V was clipped by 3 bases and J by 4 bases; unmatched bases: 2. DNA of the CDR3: TGTGCCTGGAGACGGACAGGGGGAAACACCATATATTTT. Translation: CAWRRTGGNTIYF.

The J gene is TRBJ2-1, the V gene TRBV2; 9 bases map to TRBD1. The CDR3 totals 17 residues. Germline values: CDR1 SNHLY, CDR2 FYNNEI. V lost 5 bases to trimming and J lost 9 bases; unmatched junction nucleotides: 17. The CDR3 bases are TGTGCCAGCAGTCATAAGGTGGGGACAGGGCTTGAGAGTGAGCAGTTCTTC. Its translation is CASSHKVGTGLESEQFF.

This clone was found once. Written as DNA, the CDR3 is TGTGCCAGCAGTTTCGAGGACTCCTACGAGCAGTACTTC. This translates into CASSFEDSYEQYF. This chain connects TRBV28 to TRBJ2-7; no clear D gene. CDR1 and CDR2 from the germline V gene are MDHEN and SYDVKM. The CDR3 consists of 13 residues. V shed 3 bases and J shed 0 bases, with 6 bases lying between them. Supplemented by reference TRBV28 and TRBJ2-7, the full variable domain reads DVKVTQSSRYLVKRTGEKVFLECVQDMDHENMFWYRQDPGLGLRLIYFSYDVKMKEKGDIPEGYSVSREKKERFSLILESASTNQTSMYLCASSFEDSYEQYFGPGTRLTVT.

This chain connects TRBV19 to TRBJ2-7; 11 bases agree with TRBD2. Germline CDR1 reads LNHDA; CDR2 reads SQIVND (reference sequence). CDR3 length: 16 amino acids. The ends lost 5 bases at V and 0 bases at J; junction bases unmatched: 6. CDR3 sequence (DNA): TGTGCCAGTAGTGCCCTGGGACTAGCGGCCTCCTACGAGCAGTACTTC. The encoded protein is CASSALGLAASYEQYF.

This chain joins TRBV5-4 and TRBJ1-2, with D uncertain. Trimming left V 5 bases short and J 10 bases short, with 21 bases between. The CDR3 runs to 14 residues. Germline assignment: CDR1 SGHNT and CDR2 YYREEE (reference sequence). The CDR3 bases are TGTGCCAGCAGAGTGGGTGATACTATGGCCTCCTACACCTTC. It codes for CASRVGDTMASYTF.

The chain has TRBV4-1 and TRBJ2-5, with D tentatively TRBD1 (5 bases). The V end lost 3 bases, the J end lost 3 bases, and 14 bases lay between the germline ends. There are 15 residues in the CDR3. Germline CDR1 and CDR2: MGHRA and YSYEKL. The CDR3 DNA reads as TGCGCCAGCAGCCAGTTTCCGGACAACGAAGAGACCCAGTACTTC. Translation gives CASSQFPDNEETQYF.

This chain uses TRBV7-9 with TRBJ1-1, with 9 bases fitting TRBD1. Looked up from germline, CDR1 is SEHNR and CDR2 is FQNEAQ (reference sequence). This CDR3 has 17 residues. V dropped 3 bases and J dropped 0; count of bases not matched to a gene: 8. DNA of the CDR3: TGTGCCAGCAGCTTCCCAGACAGGGGGAAATTGAACACTGAAGCTTTCTTT. It specifies CASSFPDRGKLNTEAFF. The full variable domain, rest sourced from reference TRBV7-9 and TRBJ1-1, is DTGVSQNPRHKITKRGQNVTFRCDPISEHNRLYWYRQTLGQGPEFLTYFQNEAQLEKSRLLSDRFSAERPKGSFSTLEIQRTEQGDSAMYLCASSFPDRGKLNTEAFFGQGTRLTVV.

With regard to this clone: Distinct nucleotide sequences in the sample also encode this CDR3. The chain has TRBV5-1 and TRBJ2-1; 8 nucleotides line up with TRBD1. CDR3 size: 15 residues. Germline V CDR1 and CDR2: SGHRS, YFSETQ. The J segment lost 2 bases and the V segment lost 7 bases, leaving 8 bases of the junction unmatched. This CDR3 reads CASSLRGPAYNEQFF. As DNA, the CDR3 is TGCGCCAGCTCCCTCAGGGGGCCTGCCTACAATGAGCAGTTCTTC.

This clone was counted between two and nine times. CDR3 in amino acids: CASSFGGENTGELFF. In nucleotides, the CDR3 is TGCGCCAGCAGCTTCGGAGGAGAGAACACCGGGGAGCTGTTTTTT. V gene TRBV5-1 combines with J gene TRBJ2-2; D is possibly TRBD2 (5 bases). The V gene's germline CDR1 is SGHRS and CDR2 YFSETQ. V was clipped by 2 bases and J by 1 base, with 9 bases between them. CDR3 length: 15 amino acids.

This clone appeared a few times. DNA of the CDR3: TGCGCCAGCAGTGGTCTCCCGTTAGCCACCGGGGAGCTGTTTTTT. Encoded protein: CASSGLPLATGELFF. The chain links TRBV10-2 to TRBJ2-2; D not resolved. Deletions cut 4 bases from V and 4 bases from J, with 13 bases between. The CDR3 spans 15 residues. CDR1 and CDR2 (germline): WSHSY, SAAADI.

The rearrangement links TRBV25-1 to TRBJ2-5; 7 bases agree with TRBD1. The CDR3 extends over 15 amino acids. Per the germline V gene, CDR1 is MGHDK and CDR2 is SYGVNS. V trimming: 5 bases; J trimming: 7 bases; junction bases outside the gene matches: 13. The CDR3 nucleotides read TGTGCCAGCAGTCCTCCCTCGACAGGGTCGGGGACCCAGTACTTC. This encodes CASSPPSTGSGTQYF.

The chain uses TRBV5-5 and TRBJ1-2; TRBD1 is a possible D gene (5 bases). The CDR3 spans 13 residues. The V and J ends lost 4 bases and 3 bases respectively, with 10 bases between them. CDR1 is SGHKS and CDR2 is YYEKEE in the germline V gene (reference sequence). The DNA for the CDR3 is TGTGCCAGCAGCGGGACTAGGGACTATGGCTACACCTTC. It translates to CASSGTRDYGYTF.

The rearrangement links TRBV5-1 to TRBJ1-1; 7 nucleotides agree with TRBD1. This CDR3 has 14 amino acids. Losses at the gene ends were 2 bases for V and 1 base for J; bases not matched to a gene: 2. The germline gives CDR1 SGHRS, CDR2 YFSETQ. The CDR3 DNA sequence: TGCGCCAGCAGCTTACAGGGGACGAACACTGAAGCTTTCTTT. Translated: CASSLQGTNTEAFF.

Only a few counts were recorded for this clone. For the CDR3, the DNA is TGTGCCAGCAGCGCTTACGTGGTGGGCGAAACAGATACGCAGTATTTT. This sequence encodes CASSAYVVGETDTQYF. The chain uses TRBV11-1 and TRBJ2-3; D remains ambiguous. Between the trimmed V and J ends, which lost 5 bases and 3 bases, there was a span of 18 bases. CDR1 and CDR2 from the germline V gene are SGHAT and FQDESV (reference sequence). The CDR3 extends over 16 amino acids. Full variable domain (rest looked up from reference TRBV11-1 and TRBJ2-3): EAEVAQSPRYKITEKSQAVAFWCDPISGHATLYWYRQILGQGPELLVQFQDESVVDDSQLPKDRFSAERLKGVDSTLKIQPAELGDSAMYLCASSAYVVGETDTQYFGPGTRLTVL.